This T cell receptor (beta chain) originates from a study of shared clonotypes between healthy human individuals. Study-level findings and limits: Among donors, the sharing of clonotypes was expected to be influenced by sequencing depth.

A note on this clone: Its cognate antigen is unknown. Within the sample, other DNA sequences also encode this same CDR3.

Once extracted for a subset, genomic DNA was divided evenly among several immunoSEQ plates. Original processing notes: Without quality scores, immunoSEQ junctional reads could not be filtered like full-length reads. The assay was immunoSEQ multiplex PCR, and TCRdb's table has in-frame clones only and misses some. The DNA gave D and trimming, while V, J and clone size come from that table. Among around 1,100,000 clones listed, approximately 80% were seen once. The sample comprised memory CD4+ T cells from PBMCs. Subset of the sample: CD45RA-negative fraction. The receptor comes from a man younger than 35 in good health. Some clones in this sample may be carry-over from other donors' samples.

The CDR3 DNA sequence: TGTGCCAGCAGCCCCGACCGCACCTCCTACGAGCAGTACTTC. Protein: CASSPDRTSYEQYF. The V gene is TRBV7-2, the J gene TRBJ2-7; D is undetermined. In germline, CDR1 is SGHTA, CDR2 FQGNSA. CDR3 size: 14 residues. V dropped 5 bases and J dropped 0 bases, with 11 bases sitting between them.